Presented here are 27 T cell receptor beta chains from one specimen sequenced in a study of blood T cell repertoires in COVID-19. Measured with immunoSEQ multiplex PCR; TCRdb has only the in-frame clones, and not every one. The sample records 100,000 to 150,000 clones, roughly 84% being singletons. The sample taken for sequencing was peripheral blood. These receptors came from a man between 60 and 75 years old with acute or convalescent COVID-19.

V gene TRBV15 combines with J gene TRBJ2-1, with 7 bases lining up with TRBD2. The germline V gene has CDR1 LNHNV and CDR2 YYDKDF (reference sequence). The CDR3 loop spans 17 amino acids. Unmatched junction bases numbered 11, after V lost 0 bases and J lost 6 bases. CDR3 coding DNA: TGTGCCACCAGCAGAGATAGCCGGGACTGGGGGGGCAATGAGCAGTTCTTC. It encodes CATSRDSRDWGGNEQFF.

The CDR3 DNA is TGTGCCAGCAGCAGGGGGCGCAAGGACGAGCAGTACTTC. Translated: CASSRGRKDEQYF. The rearrangement links TRBV6-5 to TRBJ2-7; TRBD1 aligns across 8 bases. CDR1 and CDR2 from the germline V gene are MNHEY and SVGAGI. The CDR3 has 13 amino acids. The V segment lost 6 bases and the J segment 5 bases; nucleotides outside the gene matches: 6.

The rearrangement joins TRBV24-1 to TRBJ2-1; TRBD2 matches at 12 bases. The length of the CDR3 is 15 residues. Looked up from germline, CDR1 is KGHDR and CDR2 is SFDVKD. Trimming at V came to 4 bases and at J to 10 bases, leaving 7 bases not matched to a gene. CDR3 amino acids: CATSDPGLAGNEQFF. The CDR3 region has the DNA TGTGCCACCAGTGACCCTGGACTAGCGGGAAACGAGCAGTTCTTC.

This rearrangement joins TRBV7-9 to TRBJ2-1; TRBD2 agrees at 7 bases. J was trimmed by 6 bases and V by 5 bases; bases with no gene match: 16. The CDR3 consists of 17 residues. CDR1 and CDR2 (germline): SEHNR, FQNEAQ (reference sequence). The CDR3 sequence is CASSLGVVGGPANEQFF. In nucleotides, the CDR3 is TGTGCCAGCAGCCTGGGGGTGGTGGGAGGGCCGGCCAATGAGCAGTTCTTC.

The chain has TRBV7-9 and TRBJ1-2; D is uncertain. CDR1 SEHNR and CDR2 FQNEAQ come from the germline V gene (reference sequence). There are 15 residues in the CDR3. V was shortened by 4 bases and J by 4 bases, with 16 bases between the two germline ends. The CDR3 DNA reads TGTGCCAGCAGCTCTACTGGGGAGGTTCGCTATGGCTACACCTTC. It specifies CASSSTGEVRYGYTF. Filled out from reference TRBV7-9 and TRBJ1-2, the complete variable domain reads DTGVSQNPRHKITKRGQNVTFRCDPISEHNRLYWYRQTLGQGPEFLTYFQNEAQLEKSRLLSDRFSAERPKGSFSTLEIQRTEQGDSAMYLCASSSTGEVRYGYTFGSGTRLTVV.

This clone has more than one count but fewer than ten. The CDR3 nucleotides read TGTGCCAGCAGTTTAGTCTCCGGGAGTCCCTACAATGAGCAGTTCTTC. Translation: CASSLVSGSPYNEQFF. The chain is built from TRBV28 and TRBJ2-1; the D gene is possibly TRBD2 (6 bases). CDR1 and CDR2 from the germline V gene are MDHEN and SYDVKM. Trimming left V 2 bases short and J 2 bases short, with 13 bases between. This CDR3 is 16 amino acids long.

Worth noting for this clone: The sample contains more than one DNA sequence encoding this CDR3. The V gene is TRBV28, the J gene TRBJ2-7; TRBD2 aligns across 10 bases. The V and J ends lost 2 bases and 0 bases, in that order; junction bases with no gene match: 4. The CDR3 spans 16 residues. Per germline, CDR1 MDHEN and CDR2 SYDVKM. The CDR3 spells CASSLAGTSASYEQYF. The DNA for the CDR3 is TGTGCCAGCAGTTTAGCCGGGACTAGCGCCTCCTACGAGCAGTACTTC.

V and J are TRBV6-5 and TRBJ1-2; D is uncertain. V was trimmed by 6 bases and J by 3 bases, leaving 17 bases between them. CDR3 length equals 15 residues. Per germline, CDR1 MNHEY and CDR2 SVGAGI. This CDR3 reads CASSPVSGSYYGYTF. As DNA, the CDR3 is TGTGCCAGCAGCCCCGTATCAGGCTCCTACTATGGCTACACCTTC.

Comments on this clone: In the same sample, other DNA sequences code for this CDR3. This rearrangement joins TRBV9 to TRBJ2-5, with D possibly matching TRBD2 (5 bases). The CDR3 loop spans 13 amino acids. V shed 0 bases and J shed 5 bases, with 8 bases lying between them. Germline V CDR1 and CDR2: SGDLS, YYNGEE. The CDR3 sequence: CASSVEGSETQYF. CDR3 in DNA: TGTGCCAGCAGCGTAGAAGGGAGTGAGACCCAGTACTTC.

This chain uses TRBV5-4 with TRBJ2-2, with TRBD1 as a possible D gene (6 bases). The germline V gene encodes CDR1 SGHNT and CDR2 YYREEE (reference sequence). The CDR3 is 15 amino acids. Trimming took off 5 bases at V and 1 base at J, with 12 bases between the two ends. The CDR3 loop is CASSSRTVNTGELFF. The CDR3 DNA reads TGTGCCAGCAGTTCAAGGACAGTGAACACCGGGGAGCTGTTTTTT.

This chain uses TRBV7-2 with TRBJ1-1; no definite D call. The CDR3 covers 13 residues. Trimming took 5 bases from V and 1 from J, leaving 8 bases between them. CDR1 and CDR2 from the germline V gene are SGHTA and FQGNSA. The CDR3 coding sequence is TGTGCCAGCAGCCCGGGTCGGAACACTGAAGCTTTCTTT. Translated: CASSPGRNTEAFF.

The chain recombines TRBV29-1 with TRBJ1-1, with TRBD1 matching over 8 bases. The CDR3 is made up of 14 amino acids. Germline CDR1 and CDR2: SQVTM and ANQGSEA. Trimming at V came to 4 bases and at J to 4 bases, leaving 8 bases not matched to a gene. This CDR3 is CSVALGQGPTEAFF. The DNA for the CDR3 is TGCAGCGTTGCCTTAGGACAGGGACCCACTGAAGCTTTCTTT.

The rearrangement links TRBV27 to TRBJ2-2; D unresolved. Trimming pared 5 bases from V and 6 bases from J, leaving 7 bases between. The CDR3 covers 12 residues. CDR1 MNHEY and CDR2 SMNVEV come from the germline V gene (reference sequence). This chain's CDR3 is CASSRSAGELFF. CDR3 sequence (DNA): TGTGCCAGCAGTCGATCGGCCGGGGAGCTGTTTTTT.

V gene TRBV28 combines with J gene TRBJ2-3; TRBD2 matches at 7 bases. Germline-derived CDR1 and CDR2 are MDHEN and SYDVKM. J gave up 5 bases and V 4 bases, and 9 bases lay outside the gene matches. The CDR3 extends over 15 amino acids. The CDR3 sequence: CASSSLGERGDTQYF. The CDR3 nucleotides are TGTGCCAGCAGTTCCCTAGGGGAGCGGGGAGATACGCAGTATTTT.

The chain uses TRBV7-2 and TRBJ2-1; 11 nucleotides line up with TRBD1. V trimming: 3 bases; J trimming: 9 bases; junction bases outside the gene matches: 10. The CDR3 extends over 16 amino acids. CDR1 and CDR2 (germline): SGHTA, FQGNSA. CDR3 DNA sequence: TGTGCCAGCAGCTTCTCCACCGGGACAGGGGGAGGTGAGCAGTTCTTC. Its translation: CASSFSTGTGGGEQFF.

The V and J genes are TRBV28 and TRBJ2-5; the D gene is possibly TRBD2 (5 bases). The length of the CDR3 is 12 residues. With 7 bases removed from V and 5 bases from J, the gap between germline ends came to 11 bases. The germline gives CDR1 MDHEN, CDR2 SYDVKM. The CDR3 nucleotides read TGTGCCAGCACAGGTCAGCGGGAGACCCAGTACTTC. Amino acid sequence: CASTGQRETQYF.

The CDR3 is CASSSTGQGFNEQFF. The DNA for the CDR3 is TGCGCCAGCAGTTCTACGGGACAGGGATTTAATGAGCAGTTCTTC. V and J are TRBV5-1 and TRBJ2-1; TRBD1 matches 9 bases. The J segment lost 7 bases and the V segment lost 5 bases, leaving 10 bases of the junction unmatched. The CDR3 is 15 amino acids. Germline V gene lookup returns CDR1 SGHRS and CDR2 YFSETQ.

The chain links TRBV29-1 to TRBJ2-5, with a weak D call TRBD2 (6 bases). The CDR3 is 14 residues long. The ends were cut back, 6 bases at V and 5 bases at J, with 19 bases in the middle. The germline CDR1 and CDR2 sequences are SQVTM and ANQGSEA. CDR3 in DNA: TGCAGCGTCGCCGGGACCGGGAGTAAGGAGACCCAGTACTTC. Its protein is CSVAGTGSKETQYF.

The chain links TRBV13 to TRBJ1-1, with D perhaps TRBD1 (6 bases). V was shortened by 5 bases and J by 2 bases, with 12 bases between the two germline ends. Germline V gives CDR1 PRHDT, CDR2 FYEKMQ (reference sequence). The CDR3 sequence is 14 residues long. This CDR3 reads CASSPGQSNTEAFF. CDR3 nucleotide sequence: TGTGCCAGCAGCCCTGGACAGAGTAACACTGAAGCTTTCTTT. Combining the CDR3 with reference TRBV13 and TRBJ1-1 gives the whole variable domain AAGVIQSPRHLIKEKRETATLKCYPIPRHDTVYWYQQGPGQDPQFLISFYEKMQSDKGSIPDRFSAQQFSDYHSELNMSSLELGDSALYFCASSPGQSNTEAFFGQGTRLTVV.

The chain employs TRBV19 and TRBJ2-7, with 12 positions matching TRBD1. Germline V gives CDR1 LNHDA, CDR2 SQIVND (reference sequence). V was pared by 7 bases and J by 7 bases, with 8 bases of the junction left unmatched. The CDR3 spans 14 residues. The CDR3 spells CASTPGQGAGEQYF. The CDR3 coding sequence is TGTGCCAGTACCCCGGGACAGGGGGCGGGGGAGCAGTACTTC.

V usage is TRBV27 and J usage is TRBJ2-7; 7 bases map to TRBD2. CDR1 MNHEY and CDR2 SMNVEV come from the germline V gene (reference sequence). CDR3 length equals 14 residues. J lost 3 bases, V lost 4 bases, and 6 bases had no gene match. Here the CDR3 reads CASSSYPGGYEQYF. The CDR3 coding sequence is TGTGCCAGCAGTTCATACCCGGGAGGCTACGAGCAGTACTTC.

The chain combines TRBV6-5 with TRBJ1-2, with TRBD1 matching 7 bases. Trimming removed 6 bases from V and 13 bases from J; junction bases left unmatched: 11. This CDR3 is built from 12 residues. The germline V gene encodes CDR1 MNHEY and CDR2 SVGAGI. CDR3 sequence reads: CASRPRQGVGTF. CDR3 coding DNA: TGTGCCAGCAGACCAAGACAGGGAGTCGGCACCTTC.

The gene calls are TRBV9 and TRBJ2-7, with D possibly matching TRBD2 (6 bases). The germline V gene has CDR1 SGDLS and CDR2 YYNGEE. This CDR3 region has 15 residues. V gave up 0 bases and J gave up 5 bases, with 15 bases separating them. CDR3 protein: CASSVEGGRNDEQYF. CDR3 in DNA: TGTGCCAGCAGCGTAGAAGGAGGGCGCAACGACGAGCAGTACTTC.

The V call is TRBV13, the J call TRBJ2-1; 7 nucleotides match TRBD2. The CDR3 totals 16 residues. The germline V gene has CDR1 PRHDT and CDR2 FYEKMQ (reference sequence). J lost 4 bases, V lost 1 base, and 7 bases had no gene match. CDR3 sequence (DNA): TGTGCCAGCAGCTTAGTGTCTAGCGGCCCTTACAATGAGCAGTTCTTC. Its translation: CASSLVSSGPYNEQFF.

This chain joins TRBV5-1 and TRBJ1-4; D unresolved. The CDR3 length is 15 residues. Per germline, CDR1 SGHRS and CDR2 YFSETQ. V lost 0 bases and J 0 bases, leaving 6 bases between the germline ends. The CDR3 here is CASSLDSSTNEKLFF. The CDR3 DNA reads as TGCGCCAGCAGCTTGGATAGTTCAACTAATGAAAAACTGTTTTTT.

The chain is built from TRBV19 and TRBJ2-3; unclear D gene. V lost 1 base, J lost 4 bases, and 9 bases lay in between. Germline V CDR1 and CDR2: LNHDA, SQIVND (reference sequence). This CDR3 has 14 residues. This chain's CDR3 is CASSIGLGADTQYF. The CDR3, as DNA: TGTGCCAGTAGTATAGGACTTGGCGCAGATACGCAGTATTTT.

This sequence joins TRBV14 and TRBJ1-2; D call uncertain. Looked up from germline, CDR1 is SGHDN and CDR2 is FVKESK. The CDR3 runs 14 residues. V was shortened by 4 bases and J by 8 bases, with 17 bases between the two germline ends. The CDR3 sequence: CASSLVTAVQGYTF. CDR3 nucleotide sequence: TGTGCCAGCAGCCTTGTAACAGCGGTTCAAGGCTACACCTTC.